This T cell receptor beta chain is drawn from a study of T cell responses to AZD1222 COVID-19 vaccine. Sequenced by immunoSEQ multiplex PCR; TCRdb stores in-frame clones only, minus some. The sample consists of 110,000 or so clones, roughly 87% of them appearing once. This CDR3 has 8 residues. Looked up from germline, CDR1 is MNHNY and CDR2 is SVGAGI (reference sequence). V lost 2 bases and J 14 bases, leaving 1 base between the germline ends. This clone was counted a few times. The chain joins TRBV6-6 to TRBJ2-1; D ambiguous. The source is an adult in good health. The sequenced sample was peripheral blood, obtained on day 0 of AZD1222 vaccination. CDR3 region: CASSYEFF. CDR3 in DNA: TGTGCCAGCAGTTACGAGTTCTTC.